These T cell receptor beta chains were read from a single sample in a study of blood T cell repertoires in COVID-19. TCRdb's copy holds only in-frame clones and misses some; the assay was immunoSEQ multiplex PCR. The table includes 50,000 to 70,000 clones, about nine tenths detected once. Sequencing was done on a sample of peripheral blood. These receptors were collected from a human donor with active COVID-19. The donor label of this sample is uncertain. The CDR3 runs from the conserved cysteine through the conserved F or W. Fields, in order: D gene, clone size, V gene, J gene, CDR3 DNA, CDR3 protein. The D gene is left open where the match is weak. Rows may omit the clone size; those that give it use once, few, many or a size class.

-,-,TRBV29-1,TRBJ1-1,TGCAGCGTCACAGGGACTGAAGCTTTCTTT,CSVTGTEAFF
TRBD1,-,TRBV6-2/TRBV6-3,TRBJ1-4,TGTGCCAGCAGTTACCGGACAGGGGGGCGGGAAAAACTGTTTTTT,CASSYRTGGREKLFF
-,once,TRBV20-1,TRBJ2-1,TGCAGTGCTATTGAGGGGAGCCCCGGCTACAATGAGCAGTTCTTC,CSAIEGSPGYNEQFF
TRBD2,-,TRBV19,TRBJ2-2,TGTGCCAGTACCCCAAGGGTAGGGACTATTACCGGGGAGCTGTTTTTT,CASTPRVGTITGELFF
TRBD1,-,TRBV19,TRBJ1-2,TGTGCCAGTCGAACCGGGACAGCGTATGGCTACACCTTC,CASRTGTAYGYTF
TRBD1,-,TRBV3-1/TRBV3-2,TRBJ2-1,TGTGCCAGCAGCCAAGATGACAGGGGGCCCTACAATGAGCAGTTCTTC,CASSQDDRGPYNEQFF
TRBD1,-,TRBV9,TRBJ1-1,TGTGCCAGCAGCGAGGGACAGGGGAGGACTGAAGCTTTCTTT,CASSEGQGRTEAFF
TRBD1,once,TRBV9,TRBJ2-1,TGTGCCAGCAGCGGAAGCCGGGACAGGGGGCCCTACAATGAGCAGTTCTTC,CASSGSRDRGPYNEQFF
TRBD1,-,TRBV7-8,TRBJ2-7,TGTGCCAGCAGCCCAGGAGGGACAGGACCCTACGAGCAGTACTTC,CASSPGGTGPYEQYF
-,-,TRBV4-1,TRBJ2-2,TGCGCCAGCAGCCAAGCGGCAGGGCTATTGGGCGGGGAGCTGTTTTTT,CASSQAAGLLGGELFF
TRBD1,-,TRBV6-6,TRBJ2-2,TGTGCCAGCAGAATGACAGGGGGCTCTTCCGGGGAGCTGTTTTTT,CASRMTGGSSGELFF
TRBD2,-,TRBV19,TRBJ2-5,TGTGCCAGCCAACCTAGGACTAGCGGGGGGGAGAAGACCCAGTACTTC,CASQPRTSGGEKTQYF
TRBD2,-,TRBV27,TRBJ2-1,TGTGCCAGCAGATCCTCCACCTCTAGCGGGAGTACGGATGAGCAGTTCTTC,CASRSSTSSGSTDEQFF
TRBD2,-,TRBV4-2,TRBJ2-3,TGTGCCAGCAGCCTCTCTAGCGGTCCGAGCACAGATACGCAGTATTTT,CASSLSSGPSTDTQYF